This T cell receptor (beta chain) was sequenced for a study of cytomegalovirus exposure and HLA in healthy donors. Regarding the study as a whole: Apart from CMV serostatus, no immune exposure information was available. Segments of the TCR beta V type were, in most cases, productive about 87% or about 30% of the time in an earlier analysis. Diagnosis of cytomegalovirus status made by the classifier reportedly showed high specificity and sensitivity.

The primer mix had 60 Vbeta and 13 Jbeta primers. Data came from immunoSEQ multiplex PCR; TCRdb stores just in-frame clones and leaves some out. This sample yields 180,000 or so clones, of which 78% are seen a single time; 2.5% to 3% belongs to the top ten. The ends lost 4 bases at V and 3 bases at J; junction bases unmatched: 6. Looked up from germline, CDR1 is SGDLS and CDR2 is YYNGEE. The CDR3 length is 15 residues. To note about this clone: Its target is unknown.

The sequence derives from a female donor in good health and CMV-seronegative. Sequencing used PBMCs. This chain links TRBV9 with TRBJ1-1; 10 nucleotides match TRBD1. The CDR3 DNA is TGTGCCAGCAGCCCCCGACAGGGGGCTCACACTGAAGCTTTCTTT. It is translated as CASSPRQGAHTEAFF.